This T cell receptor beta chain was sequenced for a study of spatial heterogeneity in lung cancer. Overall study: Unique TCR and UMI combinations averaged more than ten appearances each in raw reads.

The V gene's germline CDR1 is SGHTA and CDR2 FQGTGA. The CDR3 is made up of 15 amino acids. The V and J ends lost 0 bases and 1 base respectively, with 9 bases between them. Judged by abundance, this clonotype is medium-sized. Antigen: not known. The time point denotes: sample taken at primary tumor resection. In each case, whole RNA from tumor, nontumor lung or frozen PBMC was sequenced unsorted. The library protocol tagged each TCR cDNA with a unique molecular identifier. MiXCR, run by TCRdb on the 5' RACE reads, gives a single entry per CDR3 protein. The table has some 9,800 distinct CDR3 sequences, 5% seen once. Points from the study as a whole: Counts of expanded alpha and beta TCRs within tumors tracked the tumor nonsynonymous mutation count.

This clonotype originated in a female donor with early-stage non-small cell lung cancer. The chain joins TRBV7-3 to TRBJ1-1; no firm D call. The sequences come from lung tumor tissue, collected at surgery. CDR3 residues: CASSLTPERNTEAFF. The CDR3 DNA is TGTGCCAGCAGCTTAACCCCCGAAAGGAACACTGAAGCTTTCTTT.